What follows is one T cell receptor (beta chain) and its context. The antigen is undetermined. The data are from a study of CXCR3-negative and CXCR3-positive naive CD8 T cells. Regarding the study as a whole: CXCR3-positive naive cells carried more hydrophobic TRB CDR3s than CXCR3-negative naive cells did.

TRB cDNA was prepared as libraries by UMI-labeled 5' RACE. Following a re-call of the 5' RACE reads, TCRdb has one entry per CDR3 protein and lacks DNA. The data include around 60,000 distinct CDR3 sequences; the top ten clones carry around 0.4%. The sequence was collected from a human donor in good health. Some clones in this sample may be carry-over from other donors' samples. Input material: naive CXCR3- CD8+ T cells from blood. The subset is: CD45RO-CCR7+CD27+CD95- naive CD8+ T cells lacking CXCR3 (TNR3-).

This CDR3 reads CASSQGPGASDEQYF. This chain joins TRBV14 and TRBJ2-7; TCRdb's D call of TRBD1 is untestable without DNA. CDR1 is SGHDN and CDR2 is FVKESK in the germline V gene. The CDR3 extends over 15 amino acids. Full variable domain (outside the CDR3, taken from reference TRBV14 and TRBJ2-7): EAGVTQFPSHSVIEKGQTVTLRCDPISGHDNLYWYRRVMGKEIKFLLHFVKESKQDESGMPNNRFLAERTGGTYSTLKVQPAELEDSGVYFCASSQGPGASDEQYFGPGTRLTVT.